Presented here are 7 T cell receptor beta chains from one specimen sequenced in a study of blood T cells in healthy people across ages. A J-beta primer mix and a sample-barcoded 5' primer were used in a second PCR of about 7 to 12 cycles. TCRdb called the 5' RACE reads again in MiXCR, with one record for every CDR3 protein. The sample consists of about a million distinct CDR3 sequences, roughly half of them appearing once. Sample: blood. The receptors here all came from a woman aged 55-70 years in good health.

This clonotype was counted only a few times. The rearrangement links TRBV7-9 to TRBJ2-1, with 9 bases fitting TRBD2. CDR1 is SEHNR, CDR2 FQNEAQ, per germline (reference sequence). This CDR3 spans 14 amino acids. The V and J ends lost 5 bases and 5 bases, in that order; junction bases with no gene match: 4. CDR3 in DNA: TGTGCCAGCAGCGTTAGCGGGAGCCACAATGAGCAGTTCTTC. Residues: CASSVSGSHNEQFF.

This chain joins TRBV28 and TRBJ1-6; TRBD1 matches 7 bases. The CDR3 is 14 amino acids. Germline V gene data show CDR1 as MDHEN and CDR2 as SYDVKM. V lost 6 bases, J lost 10 bases, and 9 bases stayed unmatched. The CDR3 protein is CASRPTGRESPLHF. CDR3 DNA: TGTGCCAGCAGGCCGACAGGGAGGGAATCACCCCTCCACTTT.

V and J are TRBV10-3 and TRBJ2-7; TRBD2 matches at 15 bases. The CDR3 covers 16 residues. Germline V gene data show CDR1 as ENHRY and CDR2 as SYGVKD. V lost 2 bases, J lost 7 bases, and 6 bases stayed unmatched. The CDR3 region is CAISEAGTSGRIEQYF. CDR3 sequence (DNA): TGTGCCATCAGTGAGGCCGGGACTAGCGGGAGGATTGAGCAGTACTTC.

In this sample, this clonotype turned up once. V is TRBV5-1 and J is TRBJ2-1, with TRBD2 matching over 7 bases. Trimming at V came to 4 bases and at J to 7 bases, leaving 5 bases not matched to a gene. CDR1 and CDR2 from the germline V gene are SGHRS and YFSETQ. This CDR3 contains 13 residues. CDR3 coding DNA: TGCGCCAGCAGCAGGGAGGGAACGAATGAGCAGTTCTTC. It translates to CASSREGTNEQFF.

This clonotype has a handful of counts. The chain recombines TRBV29-1 with TRBJ2-3; D is perhaps TRBD2 (5 bases). The germline gives CDR1 SQVTM, CDR2 ANQGSEA. The CDR3 sequence is 15 residues long. Trimming took off 1 base at V and 2 bases at J, with 13 bases between the two ends. The CDR3 spells CSVEGPGSNTDTQYF. Here the CDR3 DNA reads TGCAGCGTTGAAGGCCCTGGGAGTAACACAGATACGCAGTATTTT.

CDR3 nucleotides: TGCAGCGTCGACAGGGGAAGGGACACCGGGGAGCTGTTTTTT. Its protein is CSVDRGRDTGELFF. V is TRBV29-1 and J is TRBJ2-2; 8 bases match TRBD1. Germline V gene lookup returns CDR1 SQVTM and CDR2 ANQGSEA. This CDR3 contains 14 residues. V lost 6 bases, J lost 3 bases, and 6 bases stayed unmatched.

The genes are TRBV28 and TRBJ2-3, with TRBD2 matching 7 bases. The CDR3 is 17 residues long. V was pared by 3 bases and J by 0 bases, with 9 bases of the junction left unmatched. CDR1 MDHEN and CDR2 SYDVKM come from the germline V gene. CDR3 coding DNA: TGTGCCAGCAGTTTGTACCTAGCGGAGGACAGCACAGATACGCAGTATTTT. Protein product: CASSLYLAEDSTDTQYF.